The sequence of this TCR beta chain was determined in a study of shared clonotypes between healthy human individuals. Study results and caveats: An expected dependence of interdonor clonotype sharing on sequencing depth was noted. Naive subsets tended to show greater estimated richness than memory subsets.

Remarks on this clone: Its antigen is undetermined. Within the sample, other DNA sequences also encode this same CDR3.

This CDR3 region has 12 residues. Germline-derived CDR1 and CDR2 are ENHRY and SYGVKD. V lost 0 bases and J lost 5, with 4 bases in between. This table comes from immunoSEQ multiplex PCR, and its TCRdb copy is limited to in-frame clones, with some not included. The sample holds 2 million to 2.5 million clones, 93% seen once. Donors, without exception, were Caucasian adults residing in Nashville, Tennessee. The V gene is TRBV10-3, the J gene TRBJ1-2; D is uncertain. Material: naive CD4+ T cells from PBMCs. The subset is: CD45RA+ positively selected. The sequence was obtained from a man between 18 and 29 years old in good health. Some clones in this sample may be carry-over from other donors' samples. The CDR3 DNA follows: TGTGCCATCAGTGAGTCATCTTATGGCTACACCTTC. Translated: CAISESSYGYTF.